Sequencing of this T cell receptor (beta chain) was carried out in a study of OX40 agonist ivuxolimab in advanced cancers. TCRdb's table, derived via immunoSEQ multiplex PCR, lists solely in-frame clones and lacks some. In the table there are about 6,300 clones, around three quarters of which are singletons. This clone was detected many times. CDR1 and CDR2 (germline): SGHVS, FQNEAQ. J gave up 6 bases and V 3 bases, and 13 bases lay outside the gene matches. This CDR3 comprises 17 residues. The chain recombines TRBV7-8 with TRBJ2-1, with 8 bases that match TRBD1. This receptor was taken from an adult with an advanced solid tumor such as melanoma, head and neck, liver or kidney cancer. Sequenced material: CD4+ or CD8+ T cells sorted from blood, taken in a trial of the OX40 agonist ivuxolimab. The CDR3 nucleotides read TGTGCCAGCAGCTTTAGCGGCGTTAATACAGGGGGCAATGAGCAGTTCTTC. This codes for CASSFSGVNTGGNEQFF.